This is a list of T cell receptor beta chains from one sample in a study of OX40 agonist ivuxolimab in advanced cancers. Profiling relied on immunoSEQ multiplex PCR, and the TCRdb table lists in-frame clones only, not all of them. This table has tens of thousands of clones, 65% to 85% appearing once. Material: CD4+ or CD8+ T cells sorted from blood, obtained in a trial of the OX40 agonist ivuxolimab. The receptor set was obtained from an adult with an advanced solid tumor such as melanoma, head and neck, liver or kidney cancer. Each CDR3 is given with its conserved first and last residue. The D gene is left open where the match is weak. Clone size is not always given. Where it is, it says once, few, many or a class for expanded clones.

TRBV27	TRBJ2-2	TRBD2	.	TGTGCCAGCAGTTACTCCTTGGGACTAGCGGGAGTTATGTCCGGGGAGCTGTTTTTT	CASSYSLGLAGVMSGELFF
TRBV11-2	TRBJ2-7	TRBD2	.	TGTGCCAGCAGACCCACGCCCGGGGGGACCTACGAGCAGTACTTC	CASRPTPGGTYEQYF
TRBV11-2	TRBJ2-5	.	.	TGTGCCAGCAGCTTAGGTACAGGGAGAGAGACCCAGTACTTC	CASSLGTGRETQYF
TRBV18	TRBJ2-5	.	.	TGTGCCAGCTCACGCCGACCAAACGGGGCTTGGGAGACCCAGTACTTC	CASSRRPNGAWETQYF
TRBV21-1	TRBJ2-3	.	.	TGTGCCAGCAGCAAGGGGGTAGCGGGAAGAACAGATACGCAGTATTTT	CASSKGVAGRTDTQYF
TRBV9	TRBJ2-1	TRBD2	.	TGTGCCAGCAGCGGAAATAGCGGGACCTACAATGAGCAGTTCTTC	CASSGNSGTYNEQFF
TRBV5-4	TRBJ2-1	.	.	TGTGCCAGCAGCTTCGGATACAATGAGCAGTTCTTC	CASSFGYNEQFF
TRBV6-6	TRBJ1-1	.	.	TGTGCCAGCAGTTACTCTAGGGGGAGGGATGAAGCTTTCTTT	CASSYSRGRDEAFF
TRBV6-6	TRBJ2-3	.	.	TGTGCCAGCAGCTACAGGGCGGGAGTTACAGATACGCAGTATTTT	CASSYRAGVTDTQYF
TRBV6-5	TRBJ1-5	.	.	TGTGCCAGCGGCCCCCGATCGGGAGGCACCACACAGCATTTT	CASGPRSGGTTQHF
TRBV28	TRBJ1-4	.	.	TGTGCCAGCCACAGAAGAGCTGAAAAACTGTTTTTT	CASHRRAEKLFF
TRBV5-1	TRBJ1-3	.	once	TGCGCCAGCAGCTTGGACACTTCTGGAAACACCATATATTTT	CASSLDTSGNTIYF
TRBV5-1	TRBJ1-2	.	few	TGCGCCAGCAGACGGGACGATAACTATGGCTACACCTTC	CASRRDDNYGYTF
TRBV5-6	TRBJ2-7	TRBD1	.	TGTGCCAGCAGCCCTGAGGGACAGGGGGCATCCTACGAGCAGTACTTC	CASSPEGQGASYEQYF
TRBV7-6	TRBJ2-1	TRBD2	.	TGTGCCAGCAGCTTAAATTCGTGGACTAGCGGGAAGGTTGAGCAGTTCTTC	CASSLNSWTSGKVEQFF
TRBV5-1	TRBJ1-6	.	.	TGCGCCAGCAGCTTGGCCCCATCTCTTGGGATCGGGGTTGGAACCTATAATTCACCCCTCCACTTT	CASSLAPSLGIGVGTYNSPLHF
TRBV6-5	TRBJ1-2	TRBD1	.	TGTGCCAGCAGTCGGGACAGGCTATATGGCTACACCTTC	CASSRDRLYGYTF
TRBV14	TRBJ2-1	.	.	TGTGCCAGCAGCCAAGATCTTGGGGGTGAGCAGTTCTTC	CASSQDLGGEQFF
TRBV28	TRBJ2-7	TRBD2	.	TGTGCCAGCCGAACACGAGCTAGCGGGAGGGCGGACGAGCAGTACTTC	CASRTRASGRADEQYF
TRBV19	TRBJ2-5	.	few	TGTGCCAGTAGTATCCAGGATGGAGAGACCCAGTACTTC	CASSIQDGETQYF
TRBV19	TRBJ2-3	.	.	TGTGCCAGTAGTATGAGTCGCGGGTCAACAGATACGCAGTATTTT	CASSMSRGSTDTQYF
TRBV7-9	TRBJ1-4	.	.	TGTGCCAGCAGCTCATCCAGGGAGTTGGAAAAACTGTTTTTT	CASSSSRELEKLFF
TRBV5-1	TRBJ2-3	.	.	TGCGCCAGCAGCTTGCCGGGAATGCCGCAGTATTTT	CASSLPGMPQYF
TRBV6-4	TRBJ2-2	TRBD1	once	TGTGCCAGCAGGTTTACTGGACAGGATGACACCGGGGAGCTGTTTTTT	CASRFTGQDDTGELFF
TRBV11-2	TRBJ1-2	TRBD1	.	TGTGCCAGCAGCTTCCAGGGGGCGAGCTATGGCTACACCTTC	CASSFQGASYGYTF
TRBV5-4	TRBJ2-7	TRBD1	once	TGTGCCAGCAGTCGTCCGGGACAGGGGTCCTACGAGCAGTACTTC	CASSRPGQGSYEQYF
TRBV30	TRBJ1-2	TRBD1	.	TGTGCCTGGAACAAAGATCAGGGGGCCCTATGGTACACCTTC	CAWNKDQGALWYTF
TRBV11-2	TRBJ2-3	.	.	TGTGCCAGCAGCCCTCAAACTAGCACAGATACGCAGTATTTT	CASSPQTSTDTQYF
TRBV7-9	TRBJ2-7	.	.	TGTGCCAGCAGTCAGAGCGACAGGCTGGGGAGGGGATACGAGCAGTACTTC	CASSQSDRLGRGYEQYF
TRBV5-1	TRBJ2-1	TRBD2	once	TGCGCCAGCAGCTTGGATGGCGGGAGGGCTCGAGATGAGCAGTTCTTC	CASSLDGGRARDEQFF
TRBV19	TRBJ1-6	.	few	TGTGCCAGTAGTATGAATGAGGATTCACCCCTCCACTTT	CASSMNEDSPLHF
TRBV2	TRBJ2-7	TRBD1	.	TGTGCCAGCATCCAGGACAGGGGCCTATACGAGCAGTACTTC	CASIQDRGLYEQYF
TRBV5-1	TRBJ1-1	.	.	TGCGCCAGCAGCTTGGCAGGGGATAATACTGAAGCTTTCTTT	CASSLAGDNTEAFF
TRBV27	TRBJ2-7	TRBD1	.	TGTGCCAGCAGACACGGGACAGGGGGCAATTTGGTCTACGAGCAGTACTTC	CASRHGTGGNLVYEQYF
TRBV21-1	TRBJ1-6	.	.	TGTGCCAGCAGCGGACGGACAGGGCACTCACCCCTCCACTTT	CASSGRTGHSPLHF
TRBV5-1	TRBJ1-1	TRBD1	.	TGCGCCAGCAGCCTTACAGGGGGCGCGAATGAAGCTTTCTTT	CASSLTGGANEAFF
TRBV5-4	TRBJ2-1	.	few	TGTGCCAGCAGCTCCCCTGGCGCGGCTAGCGAGGGGAGAGAGCAGTTCTTC	CASSSPGAASEGREQFF
TRBV25-1	TRBJ1-2	.	.	TGTGCCAGCAGTGAATACCGGTATGGCTACACCTTC	CASSEYRYGYTF
TRBV27	TRBJ2-2	.	.	TGTGCCAGCAGTTTAGGGACTTTTGGCGGGGAGCTGTTTTTT	CASSLGTFGGELFF
TRBV11-2	TRBJ2-7	.	.	TGTGCCAGCAGCCCAGGAGGGAGCTCCTACGAGCAGTACTTC	CASSPGGSSYEQYF
TRBV5-1	TRBJ1-3	.	few	TGCGCCAGCAGCTTGGAAGGATTTGTAAACACCATATATTTT	CASSLEGFVNTIYF
TRBV5-1	TRBJ2-1	TRBD1	once	TGCGCCAGCAGCTTGCGGGACAGGGCCTACAATGAGCAGTTCTTC	CASSLRDRAYNEQFF
TRBV30	TRBJ2-6	.	.	TGTGCCTGGAGAGGCCTGGTCGGGGCCAACGTCCTGACTTTC	CAWRGLVGANVLTF
TRBV27	TRBJ2-2	.	.	TGTGCCAGCTCTAGTTCGAAGGACACCGGGGAGCTGTTTTTT	CASSSSKDTGELFF
TRBV30	TRBJ2-7	TRBD2	.	TGTGCCTGGAGGGGCGTGCCGACTAGCTACGGGGAGCAGTACTTC	CAWRGVPTSYGEQYF
TRBV11-3	TRBJ2-1	.	.	TGTGCCAGCAGCTTAGGCAGGGGTGTCGATGAGCAGTTCTTC	CASSLGRGVDEQFF
TRBV6-1	TRBJ1-5	TRBD1	.	TGTGCCAGCAGTGAAGTTCTGGGACAGTCACCCAATCAGCCCCAGCATTTT	CASSEVLGQSPNQPQHF
TRBV29-1	TRBJ1-3	TRBD1	.	TGCAGCGTTGCCCTGACAGGGTTAGGAAACACCATATATTTT	CSVALTGLGNTIYF
TRBV28	TRBJ2-7	TRBD1	.	TGTGCCAGCATCCACGCCGGGACAGGGAACTACGAGCAGTACTTC	CASIHAGTGNYEQYF
TRBV7-2	TRBJ1-1	.	.	TGTGCCAGCAGCCCATGGCCGGGGGGAGTCACTGAAGCTTTCTTT	CASSPWPGGVTEAFF
TRBV5-6	TRBJ2-7	.	.	TGTGCCAGCAGCTACGAGCGGAGATACGAGCAGTACTTC	CASSYERRYEQYF
TRBV7-7	TRBJ2-5	.	few	TGTGCCAGCAGCTTATGGACAGACCAAGAGACCCAGTACTTC	CASSLWTDQETQYF
TRBV6-5	TRBJ1-1	.	.	TGTGCCAGCAGTGATCCGGGCACTGAAGCTTTCTTT	CASSDPGTEAFF
TRBV7-2	TRBJ2-5	.	.	TGTGCCAGCAGCCGGACAGTTCAAGAGACCCAGTACTTC	CASSRTVQETQYF